Below, 17 T cell receptor beta chains from the same sample are listed, as sequenced in a study of shared clonotypes between healthy human individuals. Assay used: immunoSEQ multiplex PCR; TCRdb lists only in-frame clones, some missing. The sample includes 450,000 to 500,000 clones, 70% to 85% of them seen just once. The specimen was PBMCs. These receptor sequences come from a woman in her forties in good health. Some clones in this sample may be carry-over from other donors' samples.

The CDR3 protein is CASMATSGPSYEQYF. CDR3 bases: TGTGCCAGCATGGCGACTAGCGGGCCGTCGTACGAGCAGTACTTC. The chain links TRBV28 to TRBJ2-7; 10 bases match TRBD2. The CDR3 is 15 amino acids. The germline CDR1 and CDR2 sequences are MDHEN and SYDVKM. The V segment lost 7 bases and the J segment 4 bases; nucleotides outside the gene matches: 10. The variable domain in full, completed from reference TRBV28 and TRBJ2-7, reads DVKVTQSSRYLVKRTGEKVFLECVQDMDHENMFWYRQDPGLGLRLIYFSYDVKMKEKGDIPEGYSVSREKKERFSLILESASTNQTSMYLCASMATSGPSYEQYFGPGTRLTVT.

The DNA for the CDR3 is TGTGCCAGCAGCCTCGGACAGGGCCGAAATGAGCAGTTCTTC. Translated, it gives CASSLGQGRNEQFF. V and J are TRBV7-6 and TRBJ2-1, with TRBD1 matching 8 bases. After removal of 5 bases from V and 7 bases from J, the junction contained 7 bases not matched to a gene. CDR3 size: 14 residues. The germline CDR1 and CDR2 sequences are SGHVS and FNYEAQ.

The J gene is TRBJ1-4, the V gene TRBV5-1, with 8 positions matching TRBD1. Looked up from germline, CDR1 is SGHRS and CDR2 is YFSETQ. The V and J ends lost 4 bases and 3 bases, in that order; junction bases with no gene match: 2. The CDR3 covers 14 residues. The CDR3 sequence is CASSRDRSNEKLFF. CDR3 DNA sequence: TGCGCCAGCAGCCGGGACAGGTCTAATGAAAAACTGTTTTTT.

On this clone: Other DNA sequences in this sample translate to the same CDR3. V gene TRBV5-1 combines with J gene TRBJ2-1, with 14 bases lining up with TRBD2. CDR3 length equals 15 residues. The J segment lost 9 bases and the V segment lost 2 bases, leaving 4 bases of the junction unmatched. CDR1 is SGHRS, CDR2 YFSETQ, per germline. CDR3 in DNA: TGCGCCAGCAGCTTAGGACTAGCGGGAGGAGGTGAGCAGTTCTTC. Its translation: CASSLGLAGGGEQFF.

This chain links TRBV27 with TRBJ2-5; D is possibly TRBD2 (5 bases). CDR1 and CDR2 (germline): MNHEY, SMNVEV (reference sequence). The CDR3 runs to 11 residues. The ends were cut back, 11 bases at V and 5 bases at J, with 12 bases in the middle. CDR3 amino acids: CALRENETQYF. CDR3 coding DNA: TGTGCCCTGAGGGAGAACGAGACCCAGTACTTC.

This clone was observed once. This chain connects TRBV5-1 to TRBJ1-1; no reliable D call. Trimming removed 0 bases from V and 3 bases from J, with 12 bases in between. Germline V lookup: CDR1 SGHRS, CDR2 YFSETQ. This CDR3 is built from 15 residues. Here the CDR3 reads CASSLVDLTYTEAFF. CDR3 in DNA: TGCGCCAGCAGCTTGGTGGATTTGACGTACACTGAAGCTTTCTTT.

This chain uses TRBV2 with TRBJ2-7, with TRBD1 as a possible D gene (5 bases). The CDR3 totals 14 residues. V gave up 5 bases and J gave up 0 bases, with 11 bases separating them. CDR1 is SNHLY, CDR2 FYNNEI, per germline. CDR3 nucleotide sequence: TGTGCCAGCAGTCTCAGGGTGAACTCCTACGAGCAGTACTTC. Translation gives CASSLRVNSYEQYF.

This clone showed up just a few times. The rearrangement uses TRBV11-2 and TRBJ2-2, with D perhaps TRBD2 (6 bases). Per germline, CDR1 SGHAT and CDR2 FQNNGV. The CDR3 extends over 14 amino acids. The V and J ends lost 5 bases and 5 bases respectively, with 12 bases between them. CDR3 coding DNA: TGTGCCAGCAGCGCGACTAGGGGTACCGGGGAGCTGTTTTTT. It yields the protein CASSATRGTGELFF. Drawing the rest from reference TRBV11-2 and TRBJ2-2, the complete variable domain is EAGVAQSPRYKIIEKRQSVAFWCNPISGHATLYWYQQILGQGPKLLIQFQNNGVVDDSQLPKDRFSAERLKGVDSTLKIQPAKLEDSAVYLCASSATRGTGELFFGEGSRLTVL.

The DNA of the CDR3 is TGTGCCAGCTCACCCCCACCGGGGGGCCCCTACCAAGAGACCCAGTACTTC. Protein sequence: CASSPPPGGPYQETQYF. The rearrangement links TRBV18 to TRBJ2-5, with a tentative D call TRBD2 (7 bases). Trimming removed 3 bases from V and 0 bases from J, with 17 bases in between. This CDR3 is built from 17 residues. The germline V gene encodes CDR1 KGHSH and CDR2 LQKENI.

The gene calls are TRBV10-1 and TRBJ2-1, with D hard to call. Germline V lookup: CDR1 WNHNN, CDR2 SYGVQD (reference sequence). V was clipped by 1 base and J by 7 bases, with 8 bases between them. The CDR3 runs to 13 residues. CDR3 region: CASSEWLQNEQFF. CDR3 coding DNA: TGCGCCAGCAGTGAGTGGCTCCAAAATGAGCAGTTCTTC.

The genes are TRBV6-1 and TRBJ2-7; possible D gene TRBD1, 5 bases. The CDR3 runs 15 residues. V gave up 0 bases and J gave up 1 base, with 10 bases separating them. The germline V gene has CDR1 MNHNS and CDR2 SASEGT. The DNA of the CDR3 is TGTGCCAGCAGTGAAGCGCACAGGAGTTCCTACGAGCAGTACTTC. Translated: CASSEAHRSSYEQYF.

The V gene is TRBV7-2, the J gene TRBJ1-2; D unclear. The CDR3 spans 14 residues. Germline V gives CDR1 SGHTA, CDR2 FQGNSA. Trimming cost V 1 base and J 4 bases, with 10 bases left between them. The CDR3 is CASSLGAEGYGYTF. DNA for the CDR3: TGTGCCAGCAGCTTAGGGGCAGAAGGCTATGGCTACACCTTC.

The gene calls are TRBV29-1 and TRBJ1-1; TRBD1 agrees at 8 bases. The CDR3 contains 12 residues. The germline CDR1 and CDR2 sequences are SQVTM and ANQGSEA. The trim removed 7 bases at V and 4 bases at J, leaving 5 bases unmatched. The CDR3 nucleotides read TGCAGCGGCCGACAGGGGAGCACTGAAGCTTTCTTT. The encoded protein is CSGRQGSTEAFF.

V usage is TRBV7-2 and J usage is TRBJ1-4; D may be TRBD1 (6 bases). Germline values: CDR1 SGHTA, CDR2 FQGNSA. The CDR3 consists of 16 residues. Trimming left V 1 base short and J 4 bases short, with 13 bases between. CDR3 in DNA: TGTGCCAGCAGCTTAGAGCGGGGACACATTAATGAAAAACTGTTTTTT. Translating it yields CASSLERGHINEKLFF.

This clone showed up just a few times. Other DNA sequences in the same sample also yield this CDR3. The chain employs TRBV5-6 and TRBJ1-5, with D unresolved. Germline assignment: CDR1 SGHDT and CDR2 YYEEEE. This CDR3 is 13 amino acids long. Trimming took off 4 bases at V and 1 base at J, with 6 bases between the two ends. For the CDR3, the DNA is TGTGCCAGCAGCCTCGGGAGCAATCAGCCCCAGCATTTT. Amino acid sequence: CASSLGSNQPQHF.

The V and J genes are TRBV28 and TRBJ2-5; 14 nucleotides agree with TRBD2. The J call is in doubt because the DNA end fits TRBJ2-7 better. This CDR3 spans 15 amino acids. Germline values: CDR1 MDHEN, CDR2 SYDVKM. CDR3 protein: CASSFGLAGGYEQYF. The CDR3 bases are TGTGCCAGCAGTTTCGGACTAGCGGGAGGCTACGAGCAGTACTTC.

The chain employs TRBV9 and TRBJ2-2; D is ambiguous. Germline V gene lookup returns CDR1 SGDLS and CDR2 YYNGEE. The CDR3 runs to 14 residues. V was cut by 4 bases and J by 5 bases, with 12 bases left in between. The CDR3 DNA is TGTGCCAGCAGCCCTAGTACAGATACCGGGGAGCTGTTTTTT. It yields the protein CASSPSTDTGELFF.